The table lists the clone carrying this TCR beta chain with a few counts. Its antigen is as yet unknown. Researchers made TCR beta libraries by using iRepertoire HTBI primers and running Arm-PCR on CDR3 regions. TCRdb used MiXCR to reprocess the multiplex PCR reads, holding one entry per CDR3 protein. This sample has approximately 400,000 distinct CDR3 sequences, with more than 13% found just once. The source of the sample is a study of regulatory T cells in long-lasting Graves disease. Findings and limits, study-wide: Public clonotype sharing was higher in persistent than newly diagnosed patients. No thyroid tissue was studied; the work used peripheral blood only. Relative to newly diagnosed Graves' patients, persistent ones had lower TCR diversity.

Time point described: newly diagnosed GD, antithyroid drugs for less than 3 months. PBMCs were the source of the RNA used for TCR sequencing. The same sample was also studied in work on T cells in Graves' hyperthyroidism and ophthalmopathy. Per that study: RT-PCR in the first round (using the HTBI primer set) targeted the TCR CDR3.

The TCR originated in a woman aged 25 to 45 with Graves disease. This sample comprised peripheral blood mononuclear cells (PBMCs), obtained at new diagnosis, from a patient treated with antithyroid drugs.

CDR3: CASTQRVLSYNEQFF. The CDR3 bases are TGTGCCAGCACCCAACGGGTGTTGTCCTACAATGAGCAGTTCTTC. The chain couples TRBV6-1 to TRBJ2-1; D gene ambiguous. Trimming left V 7 bases short and J 1 base short, with 14 bases between. Per the germline V gene, CDR1 is MNHNS and CDR2 is SASEGT. The length of the CDR3 is 15 residues.